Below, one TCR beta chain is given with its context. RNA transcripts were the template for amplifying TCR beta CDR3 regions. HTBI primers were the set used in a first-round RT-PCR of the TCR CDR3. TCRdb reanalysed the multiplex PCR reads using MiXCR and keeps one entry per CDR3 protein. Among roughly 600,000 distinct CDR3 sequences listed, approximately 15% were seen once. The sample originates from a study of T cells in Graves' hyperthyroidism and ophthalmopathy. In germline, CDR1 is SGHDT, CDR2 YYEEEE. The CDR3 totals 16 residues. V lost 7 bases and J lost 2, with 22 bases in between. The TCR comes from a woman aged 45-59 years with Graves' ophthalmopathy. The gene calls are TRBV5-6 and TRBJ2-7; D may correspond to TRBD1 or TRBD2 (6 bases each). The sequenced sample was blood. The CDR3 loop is CASRPYYGGGPYEQYF. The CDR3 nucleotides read TGTGCCAGCCGCCCTTATTATGGAGGGGGGCCCTACGAGCAGTACTTC. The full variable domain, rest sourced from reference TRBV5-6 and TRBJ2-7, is DAGVTQSPTHLIKTRGQQVTLRCSPKSGHDTVSWYQQALGQGPQFIFQYYEEEERQRGNFPDRFSGHQFPNYSSELNVNALLLGDSALYLCASRPYYGGGPYEQYFGPGTRLTVT.